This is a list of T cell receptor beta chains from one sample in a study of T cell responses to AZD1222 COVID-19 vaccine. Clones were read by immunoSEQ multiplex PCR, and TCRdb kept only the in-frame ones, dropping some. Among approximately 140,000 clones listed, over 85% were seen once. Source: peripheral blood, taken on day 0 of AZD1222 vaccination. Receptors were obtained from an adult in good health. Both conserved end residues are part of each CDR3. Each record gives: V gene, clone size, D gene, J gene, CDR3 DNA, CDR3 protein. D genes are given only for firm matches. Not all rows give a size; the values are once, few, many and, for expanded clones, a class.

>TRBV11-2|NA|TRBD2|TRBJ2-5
TGTGCCAGCAGCTTTAGATTGGGTAGCGGGGGTGGAGAGACCCAGTACTTC
CASSFRLGSGGGETQYF
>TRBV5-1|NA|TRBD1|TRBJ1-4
TGCGCCAGCAGCCCGGGGACAGGTGGCCGACGGGATGAAAAACTGTTTTTT
CASSPGTGGRRDEKLFF
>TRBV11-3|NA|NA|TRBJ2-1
TGTGCCAGCAGCTTAGAAGGGAGGTCGGATCCGGTCTTC
CASSLEGRSDPVF
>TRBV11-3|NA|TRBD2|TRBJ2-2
TGTGCCAGCAGCTCACCGGGACTAGCGGGAGTCACCGGGGAGCTGTTTTTT
CASSSPGLAGVTGELFF
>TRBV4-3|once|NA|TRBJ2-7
TGCGCCAGCAGCCTCTCCCCGACGGGGTCCCACGAGCAGTACTTC
CASSLSPTGSHEQYF
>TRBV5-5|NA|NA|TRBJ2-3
TGTGCCAGCAGCGAGGGCTTTTCTAGGGATACGCAGTATTTT
CASSEGFSRDTQYF
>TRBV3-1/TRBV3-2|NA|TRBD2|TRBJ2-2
TGTGCCAGCAGCCCCAAAGCGGGGGAGGACACCGGGGAGCTGTTTTTT
CASSPKAGEDTGELFF
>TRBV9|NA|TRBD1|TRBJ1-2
TGTGCCAGCAGCTTCGACAGGGATACTAACTATGGCTACACCTTC
CASSFDRDTNYGYTF
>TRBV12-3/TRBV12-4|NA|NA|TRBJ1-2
TGTGCCAGCAGTTTACAGGCGGGCGGCTACACCTTC
CASSLQAGGYTF
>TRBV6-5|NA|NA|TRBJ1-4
TGTGCCAGCAGTCTGAGAGGGGAGGAAAAACTGTTTTTT
CASSLRGEEKLFF
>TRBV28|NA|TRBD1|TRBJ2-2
TGTGCCAGCAGTTCATTAGGGACAGGGGTTTACACCGGGGAGCTGTTTTTT
CASSSLGTGVYTGELFF
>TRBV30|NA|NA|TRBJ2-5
TGTGCCTGGAGGGGGCCAGGGATGGAGACCCAGTACTTC
CAWRGPGMETQYF
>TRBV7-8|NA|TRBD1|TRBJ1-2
TGTGCCAGCAGCACCGGACAGGGGGCTATTTGGGGCTACACCTTC
CASSTGQGAIWGYTF
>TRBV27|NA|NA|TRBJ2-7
TGTGCCAGCAGTTTTAAGGCTGCGCGGGAGCAGTACTTC
CASSFKAAREQYF
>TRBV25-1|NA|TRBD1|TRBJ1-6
TGTGCCAGCAGTACAGGGGGGTATAATTCACCCCTCCACTTT
CASSTGGYNSPLHF
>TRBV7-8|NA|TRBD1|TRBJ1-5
TGTGCCAGCAGACGGGACAGTAGCAATCAGCCCCAGCATTTT
CASRRDSSNQPQHF
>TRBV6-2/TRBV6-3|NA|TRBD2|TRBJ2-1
TGTGCCAGCAGTTACCCAATACCTCAGGGACTAGCGTCCTACAATGAGCAGTTCTTC
CASSYPIPQGLASYNEQFF
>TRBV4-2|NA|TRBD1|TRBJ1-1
TGTGCCAGCAGCCAAGCTCGGACAGGGTTCGTTTCTGGAGCTTTCTTT
CASSQARTGFVSGAFF
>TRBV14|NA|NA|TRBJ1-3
TGTGCCAGGGGCCATGGACGGCTGAGAAGGGCTGGAAACACCATATATTTT
CARGHGRLRRAGNTIYF
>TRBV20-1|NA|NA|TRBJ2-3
TGCAGTGCTGCAAAGACAGATACGCAGTATTTT
CSAAKTDTQYF
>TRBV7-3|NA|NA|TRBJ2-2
TGTGCCAGCAGCTTAATTGGGGGACCCGGGGAGCTGTTTTTT
CASSLIGGPGELFF
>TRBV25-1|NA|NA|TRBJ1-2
TGTGCCAGCACCCCAAAAGCGGGAGGAGATGGCTACACCTTC
CASTPKAGGDGYTF
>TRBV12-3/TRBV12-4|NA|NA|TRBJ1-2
TGTGCCAGCAGTTTGGACAGCAACTATGGCTACACCTTC
CASSLDSNYGYTF
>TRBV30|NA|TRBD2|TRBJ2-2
TGTGCCTGGAGTGTTGTCCTAGCGGGGCTAACCGGGGAGCTGTTTTTT
CAWSVVLAGLTGELFF
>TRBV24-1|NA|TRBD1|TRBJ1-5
TGTGCCACCAGTGACACGACAGGGGGCCAACGCAATCAGCCCCAGCATTTT
CATSDTTGGQRNQPQHF
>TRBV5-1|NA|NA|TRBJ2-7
TGCGCCAGCAGCCCACGACAGTTATCAGAGGGTAGCTACGAGCAGTACTTC
CASSPRQLSEGSYEQYF
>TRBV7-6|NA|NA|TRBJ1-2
TGTGCCAGCAGCTTAGGAGGACCCCCAGCAAGTGGCTACACCTTC
CASSLGGPPASGYTF
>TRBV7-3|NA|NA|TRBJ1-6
TGTGCCACCCCCCCCCGGGCGGCGGGGTCACCCCTCCACTTT
CATPPRAAGSPLHF
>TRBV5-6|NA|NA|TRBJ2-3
TGTGCCAGCAGCTTGGTTAGGGCTATAGATACGCAGTATTTT
CASSLVRAIDTQYF
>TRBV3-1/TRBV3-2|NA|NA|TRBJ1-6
TGTGCCAGCAGCCGGCGGGACTTAGGTCGGGGTAATTCACCCCTCCACTTT
CASSRRDLGRGNSPLHF
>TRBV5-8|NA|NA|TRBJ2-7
TGTGCCAGCAGCTTGTCCCCAGGGGTGAGGAAGCAGTACTTC
CASSLSPGVRKQYF
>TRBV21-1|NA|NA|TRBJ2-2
TGTGCCAGCAGCAAAGGGAAACCTGGGAACACCGGGGAGCTGTTTTTT
CASSKGKPGNTGELFF
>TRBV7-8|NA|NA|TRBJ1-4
TGTGCCAGCAGTGGCTTAGCCACCGTGGAAAAACTGTTTTTT
CASSGLATVEKLFF
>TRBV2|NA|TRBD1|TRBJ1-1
TGTGCCAGCAGTGGGGCCCAGGGGGCCCTTGAAGCTTTCTTT
CASSGAQGALEAFF
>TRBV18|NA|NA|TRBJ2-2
TGTGCCAGCTCACCAAAGATTGTCACAGAAACCGGGGAGCTGTTTTTT
CASSPKIVTETGELFF
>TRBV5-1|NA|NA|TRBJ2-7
TGCGCCAGCAGAGGGACCTACGAGCAGTACTTC
CASRGTYEQYF
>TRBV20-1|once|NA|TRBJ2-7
TGCAGTGCGCCCGTCTCCTACGAGCAGTACTTC
CSAPVSYEQYF
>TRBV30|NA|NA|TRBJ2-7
TGTGCCTGGAGTGGAGCCTACGAGCAGTACTTC
CAWSGAYEQYF
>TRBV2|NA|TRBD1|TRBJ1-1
TGTGCTGGGGGACAGGAGTACACTGAAGCTTTCTTT
CAGGQEYTEAFF
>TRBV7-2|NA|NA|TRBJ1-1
TGTGCCAGCAGGGGGGGAATCACTGAAGCTTTCTTT
CASRGGITEAFF
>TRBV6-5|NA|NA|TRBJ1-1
TGTGCCAGCAGTTACGGGGACGGGAACACTGAAGCTTTCTTT
CASSYGDGNTEAFF
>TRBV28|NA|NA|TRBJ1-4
TGTGCCAGCAGTTCTGGTCGGGTGGATGAAAAACTGTTTTTT
CASSSGRVDEKLFF
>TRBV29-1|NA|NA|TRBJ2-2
TGCAGCGTTCAGGGCCAGGGGCAGATCGGCGGGGAGCTGTTTTTT
CSVQGQGQIGGELFF
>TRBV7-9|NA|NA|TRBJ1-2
TGTGCCAGCAGCGAGCGGGGGGACATTAACTATGGCTACACCTTC
CASSERGDINYGYTF
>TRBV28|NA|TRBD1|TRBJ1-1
TGTGCCAGCAGTCCGGAGCCCGGGACAGTCACTTTAGGCGAACGGTGGCTTGAAGCTTTCTTT
CASSPEPGTVTLGERWLEAFF
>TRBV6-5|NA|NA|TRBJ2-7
TGTGCCAGCTCTTTGGCCCGAACCTACGAGCAGTACTTC
CASSLARTYEQYF
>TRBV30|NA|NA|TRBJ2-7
TGTGCCTGGAGTGTGGGTACAGGGAGTTACGAGCAGTACTTC
CAWSVGTGSYEQYF
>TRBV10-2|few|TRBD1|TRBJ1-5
TGCGCCAGCAGTGAGTCGACAGGGGAGGATCAGCCCCAGCATTTT
CASSESTGEDQPQHF
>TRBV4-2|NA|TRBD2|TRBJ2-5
TGTGCCAGCAGCCAAGATAGGGGACTAGGAGCCCAAGAGACCCAGTACTTC
CASSQDRGLGAQETQYF
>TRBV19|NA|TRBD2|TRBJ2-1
TGTGCCAGTAGTATAAGCGGGGGGGCTGGCAATGAGCAGTTCTTC
CASSISGGAGNEQFF
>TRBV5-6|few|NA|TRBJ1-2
TGTGCCAGCAGCTTAGGCTATGGCTACACCTTC
CASSLGYGYTF
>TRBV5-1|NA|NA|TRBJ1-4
TGCGCCAGCAGCTTGGATGGGGGAGGAACTAATGAAAAACTGTTTTTT
CASSLDGGGTNEKLFF